A selection of T cell receptor beta chains follows, all from one sample in a study of blood T cell repertoires in COVID-19. Some clones are missing from TCRdb's copy, which holds only in-frame ones; the method was immunoSEQ multiplex PCR. The profile shows about 190,000 clones, around 89% of them singletons. Sample: peripheral blood. These receptors all come from a man aged 50 to 59 with acute or convalescent COVID-19. Both conserved end residues are part of each CDR3. Fields, in order: V gene, J gene, CDR3 protein.

TRBV28,TRBJ1-5,CASSSGTGSVYSNQPQHF
TRBV27,TRBJ1-4,CASSLSRVGEKLFF
TRBV18,TRBJ1-2,CASSPSQGTGYTF
TRBV18,TRBJ1-2,CASSPEQLRGYTF
TRBV10-3,TRBJ1-2,CATGDRVSSHYGYTF
TRBV18,TRBJ2-2,CASSPPTGGNTGELFF
TRBV3-1/TRBV3-2,TRBJ2-1,CASSQVASSYNEQFF
TRBV9,TRBJ1-1,CASSVVQGNTEAFF
TRBV18,TRBJ1-1,CASSPDRGPTPEAFF
TRBV19,TRBJ1-5,CASTADSSYSNQPQHF
TRBV7-2,TRBJ2-1,CASSFRGSINEQFF
TRBV7-3,TRBJ2-3,CASSFGGFTDTQYF
TRBV7-9,TRBJ1-2,CASSLALDRGVRGYTF
TRBV5-1,TRBJ1-6,CASSLESGAKNSPLHF
TRBV30,TRBJ2-7,CAWSSGTGWEQYF
TRBV27,TRBJ2-3,CASSLQGFTDTQYF
TRBV28,TRBJ2-1,CASSLIGGTGGSHNEQFF
TRBV5-1,TRBJ1-3,CASSLESLDRGNTIYF
TRBV7-9,TRBJ1-2,CASSLQGQGVNYGYTF
TRBV5-5,TRBJ2-1,CASSLWTSGRAYNEQFF
TRBV19,TRBJ2-5,CASSTTGGLETQYF
TRBV29-1,TRBJ2-5,CSSRTGGETQYF
TRBV7-9,TRBJ2-3,CASSGDRLTDTQYF
TRBV9,TRBJ1-1,CASSVLPGQGGEAFF
TRBV5-1,TRBJ2-3,CASSLETSGTDTQYF
TRBV29-1,TRBJ1-3,CSVGSNSGNTIYF
TRBV27,TRBJ2-2,CASSFGYTGELFF
TRBV9,TRBJ2-2,CASSVDGMATGELFF
TRBV28,TRBJ1-1,CASSLVGWWQRNTEAFF
TRBV10-3,TRBJ2-3,CAISGASSSTDTQYF
TRBV7-2,TRBJ1-5,CVSSSSGGLDQPQHF
TRBV5-6,TRBJ1-2,CASSLGTPTYGYTF
TRBV27,TRBJ2-4,CASSLFPGQINIQYF
TRBV19,TRBJ1-1,CASGSRNTEAFF
TRBV19,TRBJ1-6,CASSMGGRGASPLHF
TRBV7-8,TRBJ2-7,CASSLGGQGSYEQYF
TRBV5-1,TRBJ2-4,CASSQGQGKNIQYF
TRBV11-1,TRBJ2-1,CASKWSLYNEQFF
TRBV7-3,TRBJ2-7,CASRGTNIYEQYF
TRBV27,TRBJ2-3,CASTGAGGWADTQYF
TRBV28,TRBJ1-2,CASTSGRTVITF
TRBV15,TRBJ1-2,CATSRDKEGPRYGYTF
TRBV18,TRBJ1-2,CASSPTATYGYTF